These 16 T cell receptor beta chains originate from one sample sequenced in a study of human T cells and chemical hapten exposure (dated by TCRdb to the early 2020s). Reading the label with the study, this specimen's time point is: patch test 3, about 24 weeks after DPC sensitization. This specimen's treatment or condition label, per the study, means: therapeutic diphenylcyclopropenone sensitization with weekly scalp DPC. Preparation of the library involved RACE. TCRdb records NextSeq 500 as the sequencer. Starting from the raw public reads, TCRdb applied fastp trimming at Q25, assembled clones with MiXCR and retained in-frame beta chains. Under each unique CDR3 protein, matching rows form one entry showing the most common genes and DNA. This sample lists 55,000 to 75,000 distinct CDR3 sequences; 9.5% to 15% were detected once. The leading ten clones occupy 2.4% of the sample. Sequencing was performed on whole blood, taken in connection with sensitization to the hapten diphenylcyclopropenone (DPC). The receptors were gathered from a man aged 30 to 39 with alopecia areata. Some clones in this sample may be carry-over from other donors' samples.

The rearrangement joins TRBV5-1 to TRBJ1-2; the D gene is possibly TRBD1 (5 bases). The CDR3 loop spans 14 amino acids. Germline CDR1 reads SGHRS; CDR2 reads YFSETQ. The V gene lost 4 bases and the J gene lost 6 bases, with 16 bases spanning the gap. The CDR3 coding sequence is TGCGCCAGCAGCCCCGCCGGGACGGTGGATGGCTACACCTTC. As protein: CASSPAGTVDGYTF.

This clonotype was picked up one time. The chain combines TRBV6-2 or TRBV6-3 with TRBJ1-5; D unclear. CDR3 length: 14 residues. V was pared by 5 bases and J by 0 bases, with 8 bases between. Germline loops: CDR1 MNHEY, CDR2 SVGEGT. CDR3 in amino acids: CASSGPLSNQPQHF. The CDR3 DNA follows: TGTGCCAGCAGTGGACCGCTTAGCAATCAGCCCCAGCATTTT.

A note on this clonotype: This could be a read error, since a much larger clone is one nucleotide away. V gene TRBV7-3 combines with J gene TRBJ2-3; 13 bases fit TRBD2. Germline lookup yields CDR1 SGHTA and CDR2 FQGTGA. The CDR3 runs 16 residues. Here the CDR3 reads CASSLGLAGSKDTRYF. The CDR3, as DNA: TGTGCCAGCAGCTTGGGACTAGCGGGGAGTAAAGATACGCGGTATTTT.

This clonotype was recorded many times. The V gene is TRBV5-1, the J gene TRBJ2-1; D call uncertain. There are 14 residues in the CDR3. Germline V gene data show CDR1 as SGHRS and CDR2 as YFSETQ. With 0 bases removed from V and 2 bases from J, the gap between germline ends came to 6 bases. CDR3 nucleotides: TGCGCCAGCAGCTTGGTACCAGCCTACAATGAGCAGTTCTTC. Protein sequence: CASSLVPAYNEQFF.

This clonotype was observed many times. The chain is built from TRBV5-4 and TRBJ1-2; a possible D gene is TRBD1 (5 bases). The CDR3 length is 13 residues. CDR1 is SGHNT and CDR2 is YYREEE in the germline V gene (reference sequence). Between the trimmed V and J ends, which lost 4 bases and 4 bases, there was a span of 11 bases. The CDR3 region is CASSQDSLYGYTF. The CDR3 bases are TGTGCCAGCAGCCAAGACAGCCTCTATGGCTACACCTTC. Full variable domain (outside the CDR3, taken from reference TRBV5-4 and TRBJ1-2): ETGVTQSPTHLIKTRGQQVTLRCSSQSGHNTVSWYQQALGQGPQFIFQYYREEENGRGNFPPRFSGLQFPNYSSELNVNALELDDSALYLCASSQDSLYGYTFGSGTRLTVV.

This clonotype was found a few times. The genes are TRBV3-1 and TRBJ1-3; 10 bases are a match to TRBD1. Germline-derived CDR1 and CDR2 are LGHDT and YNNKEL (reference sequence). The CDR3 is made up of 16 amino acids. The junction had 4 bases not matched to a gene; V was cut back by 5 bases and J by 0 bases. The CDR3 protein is CASSLRTGGSGNTIYF. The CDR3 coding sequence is TGTGCCAGCAGCTTGCGGACAGGGGGCTCTGGAAACACCATATATTTT. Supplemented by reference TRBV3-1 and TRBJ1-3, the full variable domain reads DTAVSQTPKYLVTQMGNDKSIKCEQNLGHDTMYWYKQDSKKFLKIMFSYNNKELIINETVPNRFSPKSPDKAHLNLHINSLELGDSAVYFCASSLRTGGSGNTIYFGEGSWLTVV.

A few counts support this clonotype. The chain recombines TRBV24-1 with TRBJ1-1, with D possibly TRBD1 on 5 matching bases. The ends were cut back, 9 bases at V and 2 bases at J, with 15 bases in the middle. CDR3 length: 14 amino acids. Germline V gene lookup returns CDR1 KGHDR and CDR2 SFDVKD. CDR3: CATSRGGGNTEAFF. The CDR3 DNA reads TGTGCCACCTCGCGGGGGGGAGGCAACACTGAAGCTTTCTTT.

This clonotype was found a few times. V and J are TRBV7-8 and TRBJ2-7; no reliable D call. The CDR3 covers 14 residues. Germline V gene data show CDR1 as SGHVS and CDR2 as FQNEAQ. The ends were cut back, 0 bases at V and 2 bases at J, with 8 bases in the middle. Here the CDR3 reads CASSLARPPYEQYF. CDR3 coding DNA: TGTGCCAGCAGCTTAGCCCGGCCTCCCTACGAGCAGTACTTC.

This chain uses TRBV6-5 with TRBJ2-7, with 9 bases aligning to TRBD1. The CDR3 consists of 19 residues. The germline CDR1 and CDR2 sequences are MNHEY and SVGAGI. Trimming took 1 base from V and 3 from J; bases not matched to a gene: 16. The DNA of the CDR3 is TGTGCCAGCAGTTACTACGTCGGGGGAAAAGGACAGGGGTACTACGAGCAGTACTTC. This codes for CASSYYVGGKGQGYYEQYF.

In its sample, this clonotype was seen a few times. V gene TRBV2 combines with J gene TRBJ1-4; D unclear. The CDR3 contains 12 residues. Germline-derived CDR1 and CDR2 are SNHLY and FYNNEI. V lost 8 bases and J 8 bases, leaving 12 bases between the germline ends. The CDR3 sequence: CASAGVAEKLFF. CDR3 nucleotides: TGTGCCAGCGCCGGGGTAGCGGAAAAACTGTTTTTT. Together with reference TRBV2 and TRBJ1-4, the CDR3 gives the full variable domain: EPEVTQTPSHQVTQMGQEVILRCVPISNHLYFYWYRQILGQKVEFLVSFYNNEISEKSEIFDDQFSVERPDGSNFTLKIRSTKLEDSAMYFCASAGVAEKLFFGSGTQLSVL.

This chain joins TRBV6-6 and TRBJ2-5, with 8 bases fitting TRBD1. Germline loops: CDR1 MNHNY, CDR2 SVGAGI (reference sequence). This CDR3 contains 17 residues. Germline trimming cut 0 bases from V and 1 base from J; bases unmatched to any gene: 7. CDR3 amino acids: CASSYSVQGGLQETQYF. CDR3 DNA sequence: TGTGCCAGCAGTTACTCCGTACAGGGGGGACTCCAAGAGACCCAGTACTTC.

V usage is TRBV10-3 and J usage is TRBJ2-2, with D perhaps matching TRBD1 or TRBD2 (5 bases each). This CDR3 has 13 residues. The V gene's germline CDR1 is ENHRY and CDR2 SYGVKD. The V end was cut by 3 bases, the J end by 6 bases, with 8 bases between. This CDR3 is CAISEGTAGELFF. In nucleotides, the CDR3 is TGTGCCATCAGTGAAGGGACCGCCGGGGAGCTGTTTTTT.

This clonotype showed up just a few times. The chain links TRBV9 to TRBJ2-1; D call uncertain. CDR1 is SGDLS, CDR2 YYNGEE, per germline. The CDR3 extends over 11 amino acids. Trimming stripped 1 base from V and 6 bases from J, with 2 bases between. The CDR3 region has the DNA TGTGCCAGCAGCGTAAGCAATGAGCAGTTCTTC. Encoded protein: CASSVSNEQFF.

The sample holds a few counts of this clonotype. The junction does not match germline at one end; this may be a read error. The DNA of the CDR3 is TGTGCCAGCAGCCAAGGGAACTCGGCTAATCAAAAACTGTTTTTT. Residues: CASSQGNSANQKLFF. V usage is TRBV7-9 and J usage is TRBJ1-4; D not resolved. The germline gives CDR1 SEHNR, CDR2 FQNEAQ (reference sequence). The CDR3 is 15 residues long.

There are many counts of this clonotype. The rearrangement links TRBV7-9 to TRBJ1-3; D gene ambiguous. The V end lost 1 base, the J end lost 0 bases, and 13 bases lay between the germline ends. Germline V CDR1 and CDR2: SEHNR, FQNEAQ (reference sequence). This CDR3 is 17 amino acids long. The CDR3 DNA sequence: TGTGCCAGCAGCTTAGAGGGCAGTCCAGGCTCTGGAAACACCATATATTTT. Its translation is CASSLEGSPGSGNTIYF.

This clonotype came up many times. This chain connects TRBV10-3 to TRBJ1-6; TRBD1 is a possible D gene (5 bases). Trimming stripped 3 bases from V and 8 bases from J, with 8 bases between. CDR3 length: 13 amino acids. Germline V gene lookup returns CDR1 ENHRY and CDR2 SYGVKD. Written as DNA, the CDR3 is TGTGCCATCAGTGACAGGGTGGATTCACCCCTCCACTTT. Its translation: CAISDRVDSPLHF.